Below, 5 T cell receptor beta chains from the same sample are listed, as sequenced in a study of cytomegalovirus exposure and HLA in healthy donors (dated 2017 in TCRdb). The library was produced with the immunoSEQ multiplex PCR assay. The multiplex PCR relied on a mix of 60 forward primers for TCR Vbeta segments and 13 reverse primers for TCR Jbeta segments. TCRdb carries this immuneACCESS record with in-frame sequences only. Its versions omit some clonotypes, under half of them owing to an unresolved V gene in the studies checked, with the rest unexplained. This sample gives under 150,000 clones in total; approximately 80% of them show up just once. The ten largest make up 1% to 1.5% of the sample. The specimen was PBMCs. The receptors originated from a girl aged 2 to 10 in good health and CMV-seronegative.

The V gene is TRBV5-4, the J gene TRBJ2-3, with D maybe TRBD1 (5 bases). Germline loops: CDR1 SGHNT, CDR2 YYREEE (reference sequence). Deletions cut 3 bases from V and 4 bases from J, with 9 bases between. The CDR3 is 13 amino acids. The CDR3 sequence is CASSSQGADTQYF. CDR3 DNA: TGTGCCAGCAGCTCCCAGGGTGCAGATACGCAGTATTTT.

The rearrangement uses TRBV4-3 and TRBJ2-5, with D perhaps matching TRBD1 (5 bases). This CDR3 contains 13 residues. CDR1 LGHNA and CDR2 YSLEER come from the germline V gene. Trimming removed 4 bases from V and 5 bases from J, with 11 bases in between. CDR3: CASSRVAGETQYF. CDR3 coding DNA: TGCGCCAGCAGCCGGGTGGCAGGGGAGACCCAGTACTTC.

The genes are TRBV9 and TRBJ2-7; a weak D match, TRBD2 (5 bases). The ends were cut back, 0 bases at V and 2 bases at J, with 12 bases in the middle. In germline, CDR1 is SGDLS, CDR2 YYNGEE. The CDR3 has 15 residues. The CDR3 DNA is TGTGCCAGCAGCGTAGATTGGGGAGCCACCTACGAGCAGTACTTC. It specifies CASSVDWGATYEQYF.

The chain is built from TRBV4-1 and TRBJ2-5; a possible D gene is TRBD1 (5 bases). The DNA end favors TRBJ2-7, so the J call may be wrong. This CDR3 comprises 16 residues. The germline CDR1 and CDR2 sequences are MGHRA and YSYEKL. The CDR3: CASSQEVRGVSYEQYF. The CDR3 DNA follows: TGCGCCAGCAGCCAAGAGGTTAGGGGCGTCTCCTACGAGCAGTACTTC.

The chain recombines TRBV10-3 with TRBJ2-3; TRBD2 might be the D (6 bases). Per germline, CDR1 ENHRY and CDR2 SYGVKD. This CDR3 has 15 residues. The V and J ends lost 2 bases and 1 base respectively, with 10 bases between them. CDR3 region: CAISERGGGTDTQYF. The CDR3 region has the DNA TGTGCCATCAGTGAGAGGGGCGGGGGCACAGATACGCAGTATTTT.